This entry describes one T cell receptor beta chain. Trimming cost V 5 bases and J 11 bases, with 12 bases left between them. The germline V gene encodes CDR1 MNHEY and CDR2 SVGEGT. The CDR3 extends over 11 amino acids. This specimen comes from a study of metastatic and nonmetastatic thyroid tumors. TCRdb re-clonotyped the PCR reads through MiXCR. Of 7,500 to 10,000 clones in the sample, 35% to 45% are singletons; the top ten hold under 25%. Not a single patient had been given any form of treatment at any point before undergoing thyroid surgery. The receptor was derived from a female donor with papillary thyroid cancer or a benign thyroid nodule (not recorded which). Some clones in this sample may be carry-over from other donors' samples. Material: tumor tissue. This sequence joins TRBV6-2 or TRBV6-3 and TRBJ1-2, with D hard to call. The CDR3 DNA follows: TGTGCCAGCAGTCTAGAGGGAGGATACACCTTC. As protein: CASSLEGGYTF.